The rows below give T cell receptor beta chains drawn from one sample of a study of blood T cells in healthy people across ages. TCRdb processed the 5' RACE reads anew with MiXCR; each CDR3 protein has one entry. The repertoire holds 760,000 or so distinct CDR3 sequences, with approximately 25% as singletons. These records were also assigned to another study, of T cells of mothers and their children.

What was sequenced was blood. These receptors were obtained from a boy younger than 18 in good health. The CDR3 runs from the conserved cysteine through the conserved F or W. Each record gives: D gene, J gene, clone size, V gene, CDR3 DNA, CDR3 protein. D genes are given only for firm matches. Clone size is stated in some rows and not others, as once, few, many or a class when expanded.

. | TRBJ2-3 | . | TRBV5-6 | TGTGCCAGCAGCTTCGGCCATCCGGATACGCAGTATTTT | CASSFGHPDTQYF
. | TRBJ1-3 | . | TRBV11-2 | TGTGCCAGCACCGAGGGAGCTGGAAACACCATATATTTT | CASTEGAGNTIYF
. | TRBJ1-1 | . | TRBV9 | TGTGCCAGCAGCGGGAGTTTGGGGGGCACTGAAGCTTTCTTT | CASSGSLGGTEAFF
TRBD1 | TRBJ2-7 | few | TRBV18 | TGTGCCAGCTCACCAGATTGGACAGGTGGACGCGAGCAGTACTTC | CASSPDWTGGREQYF
. | TRBJ2-1 | few | TRBV6-2/TRBV6-3 | TGTGCCAGCAGCTTGGGACGGTGGGGAGGACTCCCTTACAATGAGCAGTTCTTC | CASSLGRWGGLPYNEQFF
. | TRBJ2-5 | . | TRBV3-1 | TGTGCCAGCAGCCAAGAAGAGTATTCAGGTTGGGAAGAGACCCAGTACTTC | CASSQEEYSGWEETQYF
TRBD1 | TRBJ2-5 | few | TRBV7-8 | TGTGCCACCACGGTCCTAGGACAGGGTCAAGAGACCCAGTACTTC | CATTVLGQGQETQYF
TRBD2 | TRBJ2-3 | few | TRBV20-1 | TGCAGTGCTAGAGGACTAGCGGGGACCACAGATACGCAGTATTTT | CSARGLAGTTDTQYF
. | TRBJ1-2 | . | TRBV16 | TGTGCCAGCAGCCAATCCCCAGGGACCTATGGCTACACCTTC | CASSQSPGTYGYTF
. | TRBJ2-6 | few | TRBV13 | TGTGCCAGCAGCTTAGGCGGTGCCAGGGCCAACGTCCTGACTTTC | CASSLGGARANVLTF
. | TRBJ1-6 | . | TRBV4-2 | TGTGCCAGCAGCCAAGTCTTGGGGGCCTATAATTCACCCCTCCACTTT | CASSQVLGAYNSPLHF
. | TRBJ1-5 | . | TRBV20-1 | TGCAGTGCTAGATGGGGGAGCGGGCAGCCCCAGCATTTT | CSARWGSGQPQHF
. | TRBJ2-7 | . | TRBV11-2 | TGTGCCAGCAGCTTAGATCGTCAGTTATACGAGCAGTACTTC | CASSLDRQLYEQYF
. | TRBJ1-6 | . | TRBV12-3/TRBV12-4 | TGTGCCAGCAACTTAAGCTCCTATAATTCACCCCTCCACTTT | CASNLSSYNSPLHF
. | TRBJ2-1 | . | TRBV3-1 | TGTGCCAGCAGCCATTCACAGGGTGTGGAGCAGTTCTTC | CASSHSQGVEQFF
. | TRBJ1-5 | . | TRBV20-1 | TGCAGTGCTAGAGACGCCGGCACAGGGTACAATCAGCCCCAGCATTTT | CSARDAGTGYNQPQHF
. | TRBJ2-5 | . | TRBV29-1 | TGCAGCGTTGAAGGGGGAGCTCCTCTTCAAGAGACCCAGTACTTC | CSVEGGAPLQETQYF
TRBD2 | TRBJ2-5 | . | TRBV7-2 | TGTGCCAGCAGCTTAAGGACTAGCGGGAATGTTTTATCCCAAGAGACCCAGTACTTC | CASSLRTSGNVLSQETQYF
. | TRBJ2-3 | few | TRBV20-1 | TGCAGTGCCCTCCCGACGGGGCGCACAGATAGGCAGTATTTT | CSALPTGRTDRQYF
TRBD1 | TRBJ1-4 | . | TRBV6-1 | TGTGCCAGCAGTGACTCGGACAGGTTTGGGGAAAAACTGTTTTTT | CASSDSDRFGEKLFF
. | TRBJ2-1 | . | TRBV11-3 | TGTGCCAGCAGCTTAGGGGGGCAGGGTAGGAATGAGCAGTTCTTC | CASSLGGQGRNEQFF
. | TRBJ2-7 | . | TRBV2 | TGTGCCAGCATCCCCAGCGATTCCTACGAGCAGTACTTC | CASIPSDSYEQYF
. | TRBJ1-2 | . | TRBV29-1 | TGCAGCGTTGAAGCCCGGCCCTATGGCTACACCTTC | CSVEARPYGYTF
. | TRBJ2-3 | few | TRBV7-9 | TGTGCCAGCAGCCCTTTAATGATTGAGGACATCCGTCCGTCAGATACGCAGTATTTT | CASSPLMIEDIRPSDTQYF
TRBD2 | TRBJ2-1 | . | TRBV4-1 | TGCGCCAGCAGCGAAGGCAGCGGGAGGGCCCGCTACAATGAGCAGTTCTTC | CASSEGSGRARYNEQFF
. | TRBJ2-3 | few | TRBV28 | TGTGCCAGCAGTCCCTGGACAGCTAGCACAGATACGCAGTATTTT | CASSPWTASTDTQYF
. | TRBJ2-3 | few | TRBV25-1 | TGTGCCAGCAGGCCCGGTTTTGACTGGACAGATACGCAGTATTTT | CASRPGFDWTDTQYF
. | TRBJ2-3 | . | TRBV7-2 | TGTGCCAGCAGCTTAACTGCAGGCACAGATACGCAGTATTTT | CASSLTAGTDTQYF
. | TRBJ2-7 | . | TRBV14 | TGTGCCAGCAGCGCCGGGACAAATGGTTACGAGCAGTACTTC | CASSAGTNGYEQYF
. | TRBJ1-1 | . | TRBV14 | TGTGCCAGCAGCCCTTTGGAGGGACTTGGGACTGAAGCTTTCTTT | CASSPLEGLGTEAFF
. | TRBJ2-5 | . | TRBV11-2 | TGTGCCAGCAGCCCTAGAGGAGTAGCGGAAGAGACCCAGTACTTC | CASSPRGVAEETQYF
. | TRBJ1-1 | . | TRBV7-9 | TGTGCCAGCAGCTCCCCGGGGGAGAACACTGAAGCTTTCTTT | CASSSPGENTEAFF
. | TRBJ1-6 | few | TRBV20-1 | TGCAGTGCTATTGACAGCTCCTATAATTCACTCCTCCACTTT | CSAIDSSYNSLLHF
TRBD2 | TRBJ2-3 | few | TRBV12-5 | TGTGCTAGTGGTCGACTAGCGGGAACAGATACGCAGTATTTT | CASGRLAGTDTQYF
. | TRBJ2-1 | . | TRBV6-2/TRBV6-3 | TGTGCCAGCACTATATATCCCCTAGAGGATGAGCAGTTCTTC | CASTIYPLEDEQFF
. | TRBJ2-1 | few | TRBV2 | TGTGCCAGCACCGAACTTACCCGGAGCTCCTACAATGAGCAGTTCTTC | CASTELTRSSYNEQFF
. | TRBJ2-1 | . | TRBV4-2 | TGTGCCAGCAGCCAAGAGGGACTCCGGCCTCAAGTCAATGAGCAGTTCTTC | CASSQEGLRPQVNEQFF
TRBD1 | TRBJ2-5 | many | TRBV29-1 | TGCAGCGTTCGGACAGGGGGCAACGAGACCCAGTACTTC | CSVRTGGNETQYF
. | TRBJ1-1 | . | TRBV6-1 | TGTGCCAGCAGTGGACCGGGGGGCGCGAACACTGAAGCTTTCTTT | CASSGPGGANTEAFF
. | TRBJ1-1 | few | TRBV5-6 | TGTGCCAGCAGCCCGCCGGCGGTGAACACTGAAGCTTTCTTT | CASSPPAVNTEAFF
TRBD2 | TRBJ2-7 | few | TRBV15 | TGTGCCACCAGCGTCGGACTAGCGGGAGAGGGGGAGCAGTACTTC | CATSVGLAGEGEQYF
. | TRBJ1-1 | . | TRBV29-1 | TGCAGCGTCACCGGACTCCTGGACACTGAAGCTTTCTTT | CSVTGLLDTEAFF
. | TRBJ1-2 | . | TRBV3-1 | TGTGCCAGCAGCCAAGAGGGGGCCGGCACCTTC | CASSQEGAGTF
TRBD1 | TRBJ2-7 | . | TRBV6-4 | TGTGCCAGCAGTGACTCTGGACAGGGGGCCCCCTACGAGCAGTACTTC | CASSDSGQGAPYEQYF
. | TRBJ1-4 | few | TRBV7-2 | TGTGCCAGCAGCAGTCAGGGGCTAAACAATGAAAAACTGTTTTTT | CASSSQGLNNEKLFF
TRBD1 | TRBJ2-7 | few | TRBV20-1 | TGCAGTGCTAGTGAAAGGACAGGCGGTTACGAGCAGTACTTC | CSASERTGGYEQYF
. | TRBJ2-5 | many | TRBV29-1 | TGCAGCGTTGAAGATCTTCTTAGCGGACAGGAGGAGACCCAGTACTTC | CSVEDLLSGQEETQYF
. | TRBJ1-1 | . | TRBV28 | TGTGCCAGCAGTAATCAGACACAAGCTTTCTTT | CASSNQTQAFF
TRBD1 | TRBJ2-7 | few | TRBV10-3 | TGTGCTACAACAGGGGAAAGCTACGAGCAGTACTTC | CATTGESYEQYF
TRBD1 | TRBJ1-5 | . | TRBV6-6 | TGTGCCAGCAGTTTCCAGGGGGTTCAGCCCCAGCATTTT | CASSFQGVQPQHF
TRBD1 | TRBJ2-2 | . | TRBV29-1 | TGCAGCGTTGGACAGGGTCCGGGGGAGCTGTTTTTT | CSVGQGPGELFF
. | TRBJ2-6 | . | TRBV15 | TGTGCCGCCAGTCCCTACAGCGTCTCTGGGGCCAACGTCCTGACTTTC | CAASPYSVSGANVLTF
TRBD2 | TRBJ2-3 | . | TRBV7-3 | TGTGCCAGCAGCTTTGGACTAGTGACAGATACGCAGTATTTT | CASSFGLVTDTQYF
. | TRBJ1-4 | . | TRBV24-1 | TGTGCCACCAGTGATGGTGGACAGAATGAAAAACTGTTTTTT | CATSDGGQNEKLFF
. | TRBJ1-1 | few | TRBV29-1 | TGCAGCGTCGGTGGATTTACAGGGAAGGAAGGGATGAACACTGAAGCTTTCTTT | CSVGGFTGKEGMNTEAFF